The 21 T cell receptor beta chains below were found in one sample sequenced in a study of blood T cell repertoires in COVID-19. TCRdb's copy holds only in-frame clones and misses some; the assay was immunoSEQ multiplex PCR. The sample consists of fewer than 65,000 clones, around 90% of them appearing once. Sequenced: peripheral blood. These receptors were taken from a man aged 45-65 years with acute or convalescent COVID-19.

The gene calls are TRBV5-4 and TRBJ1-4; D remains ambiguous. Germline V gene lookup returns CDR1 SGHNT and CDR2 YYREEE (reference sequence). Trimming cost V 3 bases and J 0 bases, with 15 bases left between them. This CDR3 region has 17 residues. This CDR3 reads CASSSLGKRATNEKLFF. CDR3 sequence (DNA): TGTGCCAGCAGCTCCCTCGGGAAGCGGGCAACTAATGAAAAACTGTTTTTT.

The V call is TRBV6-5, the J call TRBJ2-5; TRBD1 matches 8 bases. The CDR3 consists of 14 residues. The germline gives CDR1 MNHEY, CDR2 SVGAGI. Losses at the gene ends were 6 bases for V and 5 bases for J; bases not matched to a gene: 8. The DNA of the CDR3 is TGTGCCAGCAGCAGACAGGGGTCCACGGAGACCCAGTACTTC. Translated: CASSRQGSTETQYF.

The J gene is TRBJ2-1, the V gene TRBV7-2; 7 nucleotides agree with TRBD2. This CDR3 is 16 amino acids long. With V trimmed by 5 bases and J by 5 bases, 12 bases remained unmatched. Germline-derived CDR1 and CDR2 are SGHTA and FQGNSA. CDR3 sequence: CASSGRRGLPNNEQFF. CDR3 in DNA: TGTGCCAGCAGCGGGAGGAGGGGACTACCGAACAATGAGCAGTTCTTC.

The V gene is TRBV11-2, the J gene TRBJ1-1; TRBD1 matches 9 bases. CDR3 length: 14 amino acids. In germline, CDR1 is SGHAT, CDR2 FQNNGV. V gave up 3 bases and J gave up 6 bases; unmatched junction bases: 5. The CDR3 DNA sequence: TGTGCCAGCAGCTTCAATGGACAGGGGTCTGAAGCTTTCTTT. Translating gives CASSFNGQGSEAFF.

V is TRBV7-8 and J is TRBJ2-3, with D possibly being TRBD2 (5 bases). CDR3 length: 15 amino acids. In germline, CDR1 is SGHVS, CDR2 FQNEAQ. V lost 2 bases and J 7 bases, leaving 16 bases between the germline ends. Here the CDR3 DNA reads TGTGCCAGCAGCTTACCGGGATATCTAACTAATACGCAGTATTTT. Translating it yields CASSLPGYLTNTQYF.

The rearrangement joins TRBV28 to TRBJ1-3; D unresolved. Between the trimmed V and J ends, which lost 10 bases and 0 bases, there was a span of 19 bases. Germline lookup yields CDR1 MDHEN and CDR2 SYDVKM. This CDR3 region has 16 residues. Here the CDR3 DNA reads TGTGCCACCAAACCCCCCGGCAGGTTCTCTGGAAACACCATATATTTT. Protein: CATKPPGRFSGNTIYF.

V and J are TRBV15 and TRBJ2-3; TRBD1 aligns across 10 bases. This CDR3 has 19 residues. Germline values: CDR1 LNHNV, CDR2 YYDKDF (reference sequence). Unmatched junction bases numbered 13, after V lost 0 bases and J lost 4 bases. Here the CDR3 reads CATSRDFLGQGVSADTQYF. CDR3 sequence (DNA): TGTGCCACCAGCAGAGATTTTCTAGGACAGGGGGTTTCGGCAGATACGCAGTATTTT. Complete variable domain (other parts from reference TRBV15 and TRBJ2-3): DAMVIQNPRYQVTQFGKPVTLSCSQTLNHNVMYWYQQKSSQAPKLLFHYYDKDFNNEADTPDNFQSRRPNTSFCFLDIRSPGLGDTAMYLCATSRDFLGQGVSADTQYFGPGTRLTVL.

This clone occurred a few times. The CDR3 region is CASSLREPNTGELFF. The CDR3 region has the DNA TGTGCCAGCAGTTTACGGGAGCCGAACACCGGGGAGCTGTTTTTT. This chain connects TRBV2 to TRBJ2-2, with D possibly being TRBD2 (6 bases). V was trimmed by 5 bases and J by 0 bases, leaving 10 bases between them. The CDR3 length is 15 residues. Germline V gene data show CDR1 as SNHLY and CDR2 as FYNNEI.

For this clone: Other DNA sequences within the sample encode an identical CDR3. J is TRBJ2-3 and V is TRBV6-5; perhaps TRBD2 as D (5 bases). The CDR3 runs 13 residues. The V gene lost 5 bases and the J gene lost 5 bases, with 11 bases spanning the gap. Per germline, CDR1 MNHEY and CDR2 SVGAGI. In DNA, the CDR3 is TGTGCCAGCAGTCCACCAACTAGAGATACGCAGTATTTT. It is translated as CASSPPTRDTQYF.

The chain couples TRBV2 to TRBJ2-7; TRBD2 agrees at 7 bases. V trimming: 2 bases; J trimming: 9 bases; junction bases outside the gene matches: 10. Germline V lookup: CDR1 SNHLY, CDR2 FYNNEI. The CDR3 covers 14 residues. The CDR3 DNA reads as TGTGCCAGCAGTGAAATGCCGGGGGGTTTGGGGCAGTACTTC. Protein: CASSEMPGGLGQYF.

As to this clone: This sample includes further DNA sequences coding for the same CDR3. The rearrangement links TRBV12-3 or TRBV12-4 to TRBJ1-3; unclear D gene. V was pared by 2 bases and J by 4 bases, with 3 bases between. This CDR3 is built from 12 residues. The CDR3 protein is CASSLPGNTIYF. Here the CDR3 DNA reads TGTGCCAGCAGTTTACCGGGAAACACCATATATTTT.

Written as DNA, the CDR3 is TGTGCCTGGAGTGCCGGGACAGGGACGACAGATACGCAGTATTTT. It is translated as CAWSAGTGTTDTQYF. The chain joins TRBV30 to TRBJ2-3, with 9 bases that match TRBD1. Germline-derived CDR1 and CDR2 are GTSNPN and SVGIG (reference sequence). The CDR3 sequence is 15 residues long. The trim removed 1 base at V and 3 bases at J, leaving 5 bases unmatched.

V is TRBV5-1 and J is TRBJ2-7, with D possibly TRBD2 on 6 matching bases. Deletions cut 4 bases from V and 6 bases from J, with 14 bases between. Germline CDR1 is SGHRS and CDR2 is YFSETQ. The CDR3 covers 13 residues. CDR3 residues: CASSVGTSGEQYF. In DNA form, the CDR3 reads TGCGCCAGCAGCGTCGGGACTTCGGGCGAGCAGTACTTC. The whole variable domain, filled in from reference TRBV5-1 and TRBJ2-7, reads KAGVTQTPRYLIKTRGQQVTLSCSPISGHRSVSWYQQTPGQGLQFLFEYFSETQRNKGNFPGRFSGRQFSNSRSEMNVSTLELGDSALYLCASSVGTSGEQYFGPGTRLTVT.

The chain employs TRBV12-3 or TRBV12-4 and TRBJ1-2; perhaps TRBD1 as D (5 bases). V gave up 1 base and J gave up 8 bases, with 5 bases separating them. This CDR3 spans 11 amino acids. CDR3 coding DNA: TGTGCCAGCAGTTTAGGGGGCGGCTACACCTTC. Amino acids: CASSLGGGYTF.

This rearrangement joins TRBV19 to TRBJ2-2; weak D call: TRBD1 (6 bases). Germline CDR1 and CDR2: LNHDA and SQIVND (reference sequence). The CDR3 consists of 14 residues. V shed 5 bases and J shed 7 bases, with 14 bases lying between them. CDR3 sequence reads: CASSGTQANGELFF. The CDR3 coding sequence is TGTGCCAGTAGTGGGACACAGGCGAACGGGGAGCTGTTTTTT.

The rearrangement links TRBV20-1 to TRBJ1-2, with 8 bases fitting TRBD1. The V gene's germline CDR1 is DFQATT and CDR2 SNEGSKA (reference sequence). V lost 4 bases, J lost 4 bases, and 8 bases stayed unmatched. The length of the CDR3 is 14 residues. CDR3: CSANDRGAIYGYTF. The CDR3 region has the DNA TGCAGTGCTAATGACAGGGGCGCCATCTATGGCTACACCTTC.

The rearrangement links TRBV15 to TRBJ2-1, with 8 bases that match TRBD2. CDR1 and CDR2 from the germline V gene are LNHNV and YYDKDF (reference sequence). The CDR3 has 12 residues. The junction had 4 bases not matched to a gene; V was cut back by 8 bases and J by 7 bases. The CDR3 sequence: CATSGGANEQFF. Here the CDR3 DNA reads TGTGCCACCTCGGGGGGGGCGAATGAGCAGTTCTTC. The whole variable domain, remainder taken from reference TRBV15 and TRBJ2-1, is DAMVIQNPRYQVTQFGKPVTLSCSQTLNHNVMYWYQQKSSQAPKLLFHYYDKDFNNEADTPDNFQSRRPNTSFCFLDIRSPGLGDTAMYLCATSGGANEQFFGPGTRLTVL.

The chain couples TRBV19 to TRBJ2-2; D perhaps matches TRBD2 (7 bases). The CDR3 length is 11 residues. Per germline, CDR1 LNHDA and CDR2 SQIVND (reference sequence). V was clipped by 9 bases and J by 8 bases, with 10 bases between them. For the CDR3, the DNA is TGTGCCAGCCGGGGGGCTGGGGAGCTGTTTTTT. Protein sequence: CASRGAGELFF.

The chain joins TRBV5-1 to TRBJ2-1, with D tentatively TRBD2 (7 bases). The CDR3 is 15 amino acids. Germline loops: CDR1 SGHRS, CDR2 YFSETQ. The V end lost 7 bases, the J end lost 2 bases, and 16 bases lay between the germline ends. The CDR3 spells CASRYTGGTYNEQFF. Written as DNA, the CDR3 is TGCGCCAGCCGGTATACGGGGGGCACCTACAATGAGCAGTTCTTC.

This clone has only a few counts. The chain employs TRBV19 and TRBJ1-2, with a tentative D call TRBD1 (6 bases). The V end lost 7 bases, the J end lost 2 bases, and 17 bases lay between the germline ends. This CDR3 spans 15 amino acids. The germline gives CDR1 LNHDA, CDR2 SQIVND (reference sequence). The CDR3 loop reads CASTFPDRVNYGYTF. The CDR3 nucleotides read TGTGCCAGTACTTTCCCGGACAGAGTCAACTATGGCTACACCTTC.

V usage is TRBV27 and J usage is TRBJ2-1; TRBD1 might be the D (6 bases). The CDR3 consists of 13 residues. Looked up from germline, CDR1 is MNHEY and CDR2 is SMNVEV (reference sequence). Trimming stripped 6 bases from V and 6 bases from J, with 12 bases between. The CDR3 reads CASRDTGINEQFF. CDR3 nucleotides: TGTGCCAGCAGGGACACAGGGATCAATGAGCAGTTCTTC.